This T cell receptor (beta chain) emerged from a study of T cell responses to AZD1222 COVID-19 vaccine. Study-level results: Rises in breadth and depth of Spike-specific TCRs came after two AZD1222 doses.

Germline assignment: CDR1 MNHEY and CDR2 SVGAGI. The CDR3 sequence is 11 residues long. The ends were cut back, 2 bases at V and 8 bases at J, with 6 bases in the middle. Sequencing used immunoSEQ multiplex PCR; TCRdb keeps in-frame clones, though not all of them. Here the sample spans about 110,000 clones, around 93% being singletons. With regard to this clone: The antigen remains unidentified.

This clonotype was obtained from an adult in good health. Material: peripheral blood, obtained on day 0 of AZD1222 vaccination. V and J are TRBV6-5 and TRBJ1-2; no definite D call. The CDR3 DNA is TGTGCCAGCAGTTACAAGGGAGGCTACACCTTC. It yields the protein CASSYKGGYTF.